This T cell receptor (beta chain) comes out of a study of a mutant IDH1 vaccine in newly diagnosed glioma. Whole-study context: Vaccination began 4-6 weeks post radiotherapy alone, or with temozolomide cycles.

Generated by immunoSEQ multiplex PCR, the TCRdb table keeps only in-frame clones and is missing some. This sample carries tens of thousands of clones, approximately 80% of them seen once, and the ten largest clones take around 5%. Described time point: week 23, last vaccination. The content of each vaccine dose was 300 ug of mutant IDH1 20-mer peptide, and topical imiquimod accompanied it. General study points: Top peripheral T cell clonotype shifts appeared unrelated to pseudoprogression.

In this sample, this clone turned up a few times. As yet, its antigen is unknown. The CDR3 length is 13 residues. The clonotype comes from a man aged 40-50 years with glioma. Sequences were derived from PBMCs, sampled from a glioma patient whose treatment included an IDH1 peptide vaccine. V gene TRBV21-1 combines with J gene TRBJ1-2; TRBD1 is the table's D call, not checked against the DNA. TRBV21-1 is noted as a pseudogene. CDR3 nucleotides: TGTGCCAGCTTGGACAGGGGGCGCCGAGGCTACACCTTC. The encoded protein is CASLDRGRRGYTF.